The following is a T cell receptor (beta chain) sequence with its context. With 1 base clipped from V and 5 bases from J, the junction kept 7 bases outside the gene matches. This CDR3 has 16 residues. In germline, CDR1 is SGHDT, CDR2 YYEEEE. The source of the sample is a study of blood T cell repertoires in COVID-19. Sequencing was performed with immunoSEQ multiplex PCR; in TCRdb, only in-frame clones are kept and a portion is missing. The top ten hold 6.3% of the sample, which has 200,000 to 300,000 clones, around 89% seen once. Sequenced material: peripheral blood. The clonotype was recovered from a woman aged 25 to 45 with COVID-19, enrolled during active disease. The gene calls are TRBV5-6 and TRBJ2-2, with 8 bases identical to TRBD1. The CDR3 loop reads CASSLLSGGITGELFF. CDR3 in DNA: TGTGCCAGCAGCTTGCTGTCAGGGGGCATAACCGGGGAGCTGTTTTTT.